The entry below describes one TCR beta chain. These data come from a study of CXCR3-negative and CXCR3-positive naive CD8 T cells. The CDR3 covers 16 residues. Germline lookup yields CDR1 SQVTM and CDR2 ANQGSEA. TRB cDNA libraries were made by UMI-labeled 5' RACE. Using the 5' RACE reads, TCRdb records one entry per CDR3 protein without DNA. The sample yields 75,000 or so distinct CDR3 sequences, of which the top ten take up 1.5% to 2%. Material for sequencing was naive CXCR3- CD8+ T cells from blood. Sample subset: CD45RO-CCR7+CD27+CD95- naive CD8+ T cells lacking CXCR3 (TNR3-). The chain is built from TRBV29-1 and TRBJ1-4; the D call from TCRdb, TRBD1, cannot be confirmed without DNA. The clonotype comes from a human donor in good health. Some clones in this sample may be carry-over from other donors' samples. The CDR3 region is CSVEDRTVLNNEKLFF. Supplemented by reference TRBV29-1 and TRBJ1-4, the full variable domain reads SAVISQKPSRDICQRGTSLTIQCQVDSQVTMMFWYRQQPGQSLTLIATANQGSEATYESGFVIDKFPISRPNLTFSTLTVSNMSPEDSSIYLCSVEDRTVLNNEKLFFGSGTQLSVL.